What follows describes a single T cell receptor beta chain. Its target is unknown. The table came from immunoSEQ multiplex PCR; TCRdb's copy has only in-frame clones and leaves some out. The sample carries more than 60,000 clones, 70% to 90% recorded once. Thawed PBMCs were rested overnight at 37°C with roughly 200 IU/ml IL-2 before regulatory T cell sorting. This record comes from a study of Tregs in tolerant kidney transplant recipients. The V and J ends lost 5 bases and 8 bases, in that order; junction bases with no gene match: 11. The CDR3 extends over 15 amino acids. The V gene's germline CDR1 is LNHDA and CDR2 SQIVND (reference sequence). Findings of the study overall: For some patients, primers changed over time, blocking nucleotide-level comparison. Antigen-driven expansion was suggested because donor-specific Tregs expanded more than all Tregs in tolerant patients. Few patients were studied, so findings need validation in larger groups.

The sequence came from a human donor who received a combined kidney and bone marrow transplant. Sequencing was performed on Tregs from blood, taken before the transplant. The chain is built from TRBV19 and TRBJ2-4; 8 bases agree with TRBD2. The chain's CDR3 is CASSAGGVGTDIQYF. DNA for the CDR3: TGTGCCAGTAGTGCCGGGGGGGTAGGAACGGACATTCAGTACTTC.